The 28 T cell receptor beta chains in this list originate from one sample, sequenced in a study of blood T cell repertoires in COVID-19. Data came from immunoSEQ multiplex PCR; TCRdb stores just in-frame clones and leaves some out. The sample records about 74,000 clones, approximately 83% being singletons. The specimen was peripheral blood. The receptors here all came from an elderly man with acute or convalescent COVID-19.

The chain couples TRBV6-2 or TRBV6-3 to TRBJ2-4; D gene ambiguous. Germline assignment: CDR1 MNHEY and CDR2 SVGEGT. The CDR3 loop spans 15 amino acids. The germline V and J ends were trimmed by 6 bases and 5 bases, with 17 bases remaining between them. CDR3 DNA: TGTGCCAGCAGCCCAGTCTTAATGGCCCAAAACATTCAGTACTTC. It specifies CASSPVLMAQNIQYF.

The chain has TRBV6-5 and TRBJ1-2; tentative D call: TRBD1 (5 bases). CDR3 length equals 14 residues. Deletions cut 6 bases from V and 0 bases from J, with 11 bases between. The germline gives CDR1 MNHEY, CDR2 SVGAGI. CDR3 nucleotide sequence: TGTGCCAGCAGCTCTACCAGGGCTAACTATGGCTACACCTTC. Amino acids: CASSSTRANYGYTF.

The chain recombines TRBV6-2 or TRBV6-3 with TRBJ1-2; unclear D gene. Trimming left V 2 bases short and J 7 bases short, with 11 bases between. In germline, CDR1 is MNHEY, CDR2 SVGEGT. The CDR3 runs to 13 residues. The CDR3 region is CASSYERTRGYTF. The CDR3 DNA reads TGTGCCAGCAGTTACGAGAGGACTCGTGGCTACACCTTC.

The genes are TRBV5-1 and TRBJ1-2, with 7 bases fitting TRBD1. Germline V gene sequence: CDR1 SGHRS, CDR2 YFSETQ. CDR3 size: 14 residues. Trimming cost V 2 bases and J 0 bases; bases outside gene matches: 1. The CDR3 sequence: CASSFQGANYGYTF. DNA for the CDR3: TGCGCCAGCAGCTTCCAGGGGGCTAACTATGGCTACACCTTC.

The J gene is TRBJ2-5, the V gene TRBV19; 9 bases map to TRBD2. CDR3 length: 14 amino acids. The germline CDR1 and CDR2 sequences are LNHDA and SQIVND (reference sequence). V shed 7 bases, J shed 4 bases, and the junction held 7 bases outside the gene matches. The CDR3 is CASNSGTSPETQYF. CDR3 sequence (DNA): TGTGCCAGTAACTCCGGGACTAGCCCAGAGACCCAGTACTTC.

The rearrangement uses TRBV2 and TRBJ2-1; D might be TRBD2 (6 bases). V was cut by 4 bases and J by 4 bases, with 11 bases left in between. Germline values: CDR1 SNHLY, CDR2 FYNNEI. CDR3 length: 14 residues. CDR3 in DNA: TGTGCCAGCAGTGCACTAGCATCGTACAATGAGCAGTTCTTC. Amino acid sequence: CASSALASYNEQFF.

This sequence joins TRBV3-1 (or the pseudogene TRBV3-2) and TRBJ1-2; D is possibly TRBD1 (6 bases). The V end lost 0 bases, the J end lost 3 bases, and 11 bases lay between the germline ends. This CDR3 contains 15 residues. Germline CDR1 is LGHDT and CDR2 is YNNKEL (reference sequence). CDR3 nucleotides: TGTGCCAGCAGCCAAGATCGGGGGGCGTACTATGGCTACACCTTC. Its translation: CASSQDRGAYYGYTF.

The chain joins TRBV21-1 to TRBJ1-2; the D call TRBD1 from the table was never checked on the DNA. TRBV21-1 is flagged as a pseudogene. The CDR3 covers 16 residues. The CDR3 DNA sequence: TGTGCCAGCAGCAAAAGGGGCCTACAGGGGGCGCCTGGCTACACCTTC. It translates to CASSKRGLQGAPGYTF.

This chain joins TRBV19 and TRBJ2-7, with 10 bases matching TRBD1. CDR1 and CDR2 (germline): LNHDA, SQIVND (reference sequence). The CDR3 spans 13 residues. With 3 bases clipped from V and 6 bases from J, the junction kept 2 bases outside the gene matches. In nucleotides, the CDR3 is TGTGCCAGTAGTATGAGGGACAGGGGCGAGCAGTACTTC. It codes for CASSMRDRGEQYF. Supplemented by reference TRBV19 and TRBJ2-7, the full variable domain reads DGGITQSPKYLFRKEGQNVTLSCEQNLNHDAMYWYRQDPGQGLRLIYYSQIVNDFQKGDIAEGYSVSREKKESFPLTVTSAQKNPTAFYLCASSMRDRGEQYFGPGTRLTVT.

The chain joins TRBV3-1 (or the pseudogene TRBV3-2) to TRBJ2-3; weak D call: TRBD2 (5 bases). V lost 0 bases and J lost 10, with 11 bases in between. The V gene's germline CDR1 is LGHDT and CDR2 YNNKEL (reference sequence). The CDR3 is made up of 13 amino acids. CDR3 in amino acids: CASSQELARAQYF. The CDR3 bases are TGTGCCAGCAGCCAAGAGTTAGCGAGGGCGCAGTATTTT.

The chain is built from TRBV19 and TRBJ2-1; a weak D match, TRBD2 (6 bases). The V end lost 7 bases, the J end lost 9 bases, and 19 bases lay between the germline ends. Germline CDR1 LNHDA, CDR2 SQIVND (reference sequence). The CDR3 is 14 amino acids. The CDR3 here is CASKGESWGGEQFF. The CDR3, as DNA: TGTGCCAGTAAAGGGGAATCCTGGGGAGGTGAGCAGTTCTTC.

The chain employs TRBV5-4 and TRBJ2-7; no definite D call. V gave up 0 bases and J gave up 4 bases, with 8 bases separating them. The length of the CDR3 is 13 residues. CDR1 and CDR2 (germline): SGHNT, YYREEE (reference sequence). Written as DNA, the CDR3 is TGTGCCAGCAGCTTGGACAGTGAGTACGAGCAGTACTTC. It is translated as CASSLDSEYEQYF.

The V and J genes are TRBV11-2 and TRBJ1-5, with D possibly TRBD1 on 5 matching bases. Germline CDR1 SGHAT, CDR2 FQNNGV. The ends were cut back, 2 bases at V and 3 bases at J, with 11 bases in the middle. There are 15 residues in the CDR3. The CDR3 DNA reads TGTGCCAGCAGCTTAAGCGCAGGGATCAATCAGCCCCAGCATTTT. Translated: CASSLSAGINQPQHF.

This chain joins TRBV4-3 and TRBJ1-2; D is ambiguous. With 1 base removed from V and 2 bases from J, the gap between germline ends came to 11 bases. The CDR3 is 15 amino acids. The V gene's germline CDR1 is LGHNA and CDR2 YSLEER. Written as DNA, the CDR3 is TGCGCCAGCAGCCAAGCTGTTGGAGGGAACTATGGCTACACCTTC. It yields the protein CASSQAVGGNYGYTF.

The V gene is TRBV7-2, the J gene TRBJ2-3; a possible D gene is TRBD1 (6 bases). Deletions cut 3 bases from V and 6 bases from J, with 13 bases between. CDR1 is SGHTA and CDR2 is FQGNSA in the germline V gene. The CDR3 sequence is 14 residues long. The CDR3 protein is CASSLPTGFDTQYF. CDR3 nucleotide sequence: TGTGCCAGCAGCTTGCCCACAGGGTTCGATACGCAGTATTTT.

The CDR3 nucleotides are TGTGCCAGCAGCGTGGCGGGACGGATGAACACCGGGGAGCTGTTTTTT. It translates to CASSVAGRMNTGELFF. This chain connects TRBV9 to TRBJ2-2, with a tentative D call TRBD2 (6 bases). CDR3 length equals 16 residues. With 2 bases removed from V and 1 base from J, the gap between germline ends came to 12 bases. The V gene's germline CDR1 is SGDLS and CDR2 YYNGEE.

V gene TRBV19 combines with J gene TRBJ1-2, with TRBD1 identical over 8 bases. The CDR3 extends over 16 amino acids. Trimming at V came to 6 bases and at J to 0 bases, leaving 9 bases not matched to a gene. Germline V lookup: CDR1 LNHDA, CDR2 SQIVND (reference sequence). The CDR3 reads CASRTTGAMANYGYTF. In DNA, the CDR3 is TGTGCCAGTAGAACGACAGGGGCTATGGCTAACTATGGCTACACCTTC. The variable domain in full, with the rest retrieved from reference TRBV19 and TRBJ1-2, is DGGITQSPKYLFRKEGQNVTLSCEQNLNHDAMYWYRQDPGQGLRLIYYSQIVNDFQKGDIAEGYSVSREKKESFPLTVTSAQKNPTAFYLCASRTTGAMANYGYTFGSGTRLTVV.

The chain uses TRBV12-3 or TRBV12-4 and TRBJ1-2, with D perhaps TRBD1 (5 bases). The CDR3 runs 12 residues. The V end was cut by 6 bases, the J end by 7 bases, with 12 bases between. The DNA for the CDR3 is TGTGCCAGCAGGCCACCCGGGGGTGGCTACACCTTC. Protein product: CASRPPGGGYTF.

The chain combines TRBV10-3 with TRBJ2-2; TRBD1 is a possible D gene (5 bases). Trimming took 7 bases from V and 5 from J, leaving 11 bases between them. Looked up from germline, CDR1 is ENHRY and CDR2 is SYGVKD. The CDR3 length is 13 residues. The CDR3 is CAINSGPTGELFF. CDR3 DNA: TGTGCCATCAACTCAGGGCCGACCGGGGAGCTGTTTTTT.

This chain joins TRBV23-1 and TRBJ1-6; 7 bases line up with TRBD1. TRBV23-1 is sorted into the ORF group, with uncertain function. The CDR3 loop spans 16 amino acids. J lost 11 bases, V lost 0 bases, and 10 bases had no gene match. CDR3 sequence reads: CASSQSADRVRAPLHF. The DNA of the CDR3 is TGCGCCAGCAGTCAATCCGCCGACAGGGTGAGGGCACCCCTCCACTTT.

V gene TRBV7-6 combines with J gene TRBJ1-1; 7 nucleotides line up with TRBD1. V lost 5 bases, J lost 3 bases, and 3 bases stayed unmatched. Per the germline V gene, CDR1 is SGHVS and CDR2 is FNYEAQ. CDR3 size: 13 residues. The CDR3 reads CASSLTGYTEAFF. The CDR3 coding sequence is TGTGCCAGCAGCCTGACAGGGTACACTGAAGCTTTCTTT. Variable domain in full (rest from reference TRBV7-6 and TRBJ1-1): GAGVSQSPRYKVTKRGQDVALRCDPISGHVSLYWYRQALGQGPEFLTYFNYEAQQDKSGLPNDRFSAERPEGSISTLTIQRTEQRDSAMYRCASSLTGYTEAFFGQGTRLTVV.

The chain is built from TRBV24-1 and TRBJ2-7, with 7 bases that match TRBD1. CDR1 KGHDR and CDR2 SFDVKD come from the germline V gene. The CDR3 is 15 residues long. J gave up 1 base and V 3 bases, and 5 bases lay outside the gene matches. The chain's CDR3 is CATSDGRTGSYEQYF. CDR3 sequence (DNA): TGTGCCACCAGTGATGGAAGGACAGGTTCCTACGAGCAGTACTTC.

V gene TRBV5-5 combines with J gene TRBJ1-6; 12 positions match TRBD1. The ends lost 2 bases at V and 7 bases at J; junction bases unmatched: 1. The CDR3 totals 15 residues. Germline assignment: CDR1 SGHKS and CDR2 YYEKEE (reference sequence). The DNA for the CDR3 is TGTGCCAGCAGCTTCGGGACAGGGGGCAATTCACCCCTCCACTTT. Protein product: CASSFGTGGNSPLHF. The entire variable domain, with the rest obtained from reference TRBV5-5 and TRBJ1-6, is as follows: DAGVTQSPTHLIKTRGQQVTLRCSPISGHKSVSWYQQVLGQGPQFIFQYYEKEERGRGNFPDRFSARQFPNYSSELNVNALLLGDSALYLCASSFGTGGNSPLHFGNGTRLTVT.

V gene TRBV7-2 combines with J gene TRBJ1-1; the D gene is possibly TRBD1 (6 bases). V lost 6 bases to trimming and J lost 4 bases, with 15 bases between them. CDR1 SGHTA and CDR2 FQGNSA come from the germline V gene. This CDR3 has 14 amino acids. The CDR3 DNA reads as TGTGCCAGCAGTTACACCTTCAGGGGCACTGAAGCTTTCTTT. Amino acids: CASSYTFRGTEAFF.

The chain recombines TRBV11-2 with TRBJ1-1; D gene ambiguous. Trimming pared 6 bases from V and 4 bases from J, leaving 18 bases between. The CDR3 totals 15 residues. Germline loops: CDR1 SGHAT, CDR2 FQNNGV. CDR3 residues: CASRYGPGSGTEAFF. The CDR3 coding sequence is TGTGCCAGCAGGTATGGTCCTGGGTCGGGCACTGAAGCTTTCTTT.

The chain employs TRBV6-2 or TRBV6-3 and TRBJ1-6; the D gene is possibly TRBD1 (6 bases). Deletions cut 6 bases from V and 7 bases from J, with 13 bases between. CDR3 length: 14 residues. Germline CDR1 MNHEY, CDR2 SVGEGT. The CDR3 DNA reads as TGTGCCAGCAGCCCCGGGACAATCAATTCACCCCTCCACTTT. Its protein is CASSPGTINSPLHF.

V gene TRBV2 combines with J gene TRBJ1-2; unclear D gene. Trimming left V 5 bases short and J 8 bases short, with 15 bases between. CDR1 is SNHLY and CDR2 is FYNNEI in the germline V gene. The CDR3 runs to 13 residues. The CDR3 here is CASSFRGREGYTF. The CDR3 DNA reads TGTGCCAGCAGTTTCCGCGGGCGTGAGGGCTACACCTTC.

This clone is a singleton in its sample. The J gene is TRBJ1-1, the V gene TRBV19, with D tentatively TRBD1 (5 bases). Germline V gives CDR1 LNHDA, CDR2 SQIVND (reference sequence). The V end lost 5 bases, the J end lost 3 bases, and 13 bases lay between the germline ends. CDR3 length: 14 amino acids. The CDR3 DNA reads TGTGCCAGTAGTGACCGCAGGGTTCACACTGAAGCTTTCTTT. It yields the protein CASSDRRVHTEAFF.